The clone carrying this T cell receptor (beta chain) was seen a few times. These data come from a study of blood T cell repertoires in COVID-19. This CDR3 comprises 15 residues. Between the trimmed V and J ends, which lost 4 bases and 2 bases, there was a span of 13 bases. Germline V gene sequence: CDR1 KGHSH, CDR2 LQKENI. Measured with immunoSEQ multiplex PCR; TCRdb has only the in-frame clones, and not every one. The table records roughly 55,000 clones, 65% to 85% of them present only once. This clonotype was sampled from a man between 60 and 75 years old with acute or convalescent COVID-19. The chain carries TRBV18 and TRBJ2-3; TRBD2 might be the D (5 bases). Sequencing was done on a sample of peripheral blood. This CDR3 is CASSRAPGNTDTQYF. In DNA, the CDR3 is TGTGCCAGCTCACGCGCGCCGGGAAACACAGATACGCAGTATTTT.